This entry lists 7 T cell receptor beta chains sequenced from one sample in a study of blood T cell repertoires in COVID-19. Libraries were prepared by immunoSEQ multiplex PCR; TCRdb keeps only in-frame clonotypes and omits some of them. This table has some 150,000 clones, 75% to 90% appearing once. The sample consisted of peripheral blood. All receptors derive from a human donor in a cohort sampled during active COVID-19.

The chain uses TRBV28 and TRBJ2-2; 8 bases align to TRBD1. This CDR3 spans 16 amino acids. V was pared by 6 bases and J by 7 bases, with 13 bases of the junction left unmatched. Germline loops: CDR1 MDHEN, CDR2 SYDVKM. The CDR3 region is CASSRKWTGLGGELFF. DNA for the CDR3: TGTGCCAGCAGCCGGAAATGGACAGGGCTCGGCGGGGAGCTGTTTTTT.

This sequence joins TRBV19 and TRBJ2-1; D might be TRBD1 (5 bases). Trimming pared 3 bases from V and 3 bases from J, leaving 6 bases between. The CDR3 is 13 residues long. Germline lookup yields CDR1 LNHDA and CDR2 SQIVND (reference sequence). The CDR3 region has the DNA TGTGCCAGTAGTATCACAGGCTACAATGAGCAGTTCTTC. It is translated as CASSITGYNEQFF.

The chain employs TRBV10-2 and TRBJ1-4; 7 bases agree with TRBD1. There are 13 residues in the CDR3. Germline loops: CDR1 WSHSY, CDR2 SAAADI. Unmatched junction bases numbered 3, after V lost 4 bases and J lost 7 bases. This CDR3 reads CASSGQGGEKLFF. The CDR3 DNA reads TGCGCCAGCAGTGGACAGGGAGGTGAAAAACTGTTTTTT.

This sequence joins TRBV2 and TRBJ2-3; TRBD2 matches at 7 bases. Germline lookup yields CDR1 SNHLY and CDR2 FYNNEI. The CDR3 has 19 amino acids. With 5 bases clipped from V and 1 base from J, the junction kept 18 bases outside the gene matches. The CDR3, as DNA: TGTGCCAGCAGTTCCCCCCGGATAGCGGGCATAGCCGGCACAGATACGCAGTATTTT. Its translation: CASSSPRIAGIAGTDTQYF.

The J gene is TRBJ2-3, the V gene TRBV7-2; the D is unclear. This CDR3 region has 14 residues. Trimming removed 5 bases from V and 4 bases from J, with 13 bases in between. CDR1 SGHTA and CDR2 FQGNSA come from the germline V gene. CDR3 in DNA: TGTGCCAGCAGCCCAGACTTTGGCGCAGATACGCAGTATTTT. Encoded protein: CASSPDFGADTQYF. Full variable domain (outside the CDR3, taken from reference TRBV7-2 and TRBJ2-3): GAGVSQSPSNKVTEKGKDVELRCDPISGHTALYWYRQSLGQGLEFLIYFQGNSAPDKSGLPSDRFSAERTGGSVSTLTIQRTQQEDSAVYLCASSPDFGADTQYFGPGTRLTVL.

The V and J genes are TRBV3-1 (or the pseudogene TRBV3-2) and TRBJ1-1, with 9 nucleotides matching TRBD1. The CDR3 has 15 amino acids. Per germline, CDR1 LGHDT and CDR2 YNNKEL (reference sequence). J was trimmed by 5 bases and V by 4 bases; bases with no gene match: 8. This CDR3 is CASSREDRGGTEAFF. CDR3 nucleotides: TGTGCCAGCAGCCGAGAGGACAGGGGAGGGACTGAAGCTTTCTTT.

The chain recombines TRBV12-3 or TRBV12-4 with TRBJ2-1, with D tentatively TRBD1 (6 bases). This CDR3 contains 13 residues. V shed 5 bases and J shed 4 bases, with 9 bases lying between them. For the CDR3, the DNA is TGTGCCAGCAGTCGGGACAAATACAATGAGCAGTTCTTC. Residues: CASSRDKYNEQFF.